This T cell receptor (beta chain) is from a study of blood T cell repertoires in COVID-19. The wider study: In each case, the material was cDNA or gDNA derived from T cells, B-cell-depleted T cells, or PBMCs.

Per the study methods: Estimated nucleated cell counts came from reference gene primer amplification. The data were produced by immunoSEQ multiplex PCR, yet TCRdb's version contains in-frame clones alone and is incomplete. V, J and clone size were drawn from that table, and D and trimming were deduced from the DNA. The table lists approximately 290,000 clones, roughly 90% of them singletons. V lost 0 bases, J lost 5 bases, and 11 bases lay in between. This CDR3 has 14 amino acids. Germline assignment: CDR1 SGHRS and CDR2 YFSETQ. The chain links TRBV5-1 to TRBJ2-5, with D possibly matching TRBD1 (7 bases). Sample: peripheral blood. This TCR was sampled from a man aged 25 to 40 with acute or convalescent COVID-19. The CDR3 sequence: CASSLDQGGETQYF. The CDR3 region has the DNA TGCGCCAGCAGCTTGGACCAGGGGGGTGAGACCCAGTACTTC.